The 18 T cell receptor beta chains below were found in one sample sequenced in a study of sequential checkpoint blockade in melanoma. As to treatment: randomized to nivolumab then ipilimumab (arm A) or the reverse (arm B). Data came from immunoSEQ multiplex PCR; TCRdb stores just in-frame clones and leaves some out. Of 2,000 to 2,500 clones listed, around 21% are singletons. The input for sequencing was tumor tissue (inferred from file names), taken from a patient given nivolumab and ipilimumab in sequence. The origin of the receptors is a human donor with melanoma.

This clone is labeled as medium-sized (0.01 to 0.1%). The V gene is TRBV11-3, the J gene TRBJ1-1; D may be TRBD1 (6 bases). The germline V gene encodes CDR1 SGHNT and CDR2 YENEEA. The ends were cut back, 5 bases at V and 5 bases at J, with 15 bases in the middle. There are 14 residues in the CDR3. The CDR3 sequence is CASSPTGRRTEAFF. The CDR3 coding sequence is TGTGCCAGCAGCCCCACAGGGAGAAGAACTGAAGCTTTCTTT. The whole variable domain, remainder taken from reference TRBV11-3 and TRBJ1-1, is EAGVVQSPRYKIIEKKQPVAFWCNPISGHNTLYWYLQNLGQGPELLIRYENEEAVDDSQLPKDRFSAERLKGVDSTLKIQPAELGDSAVYLCASSPTGRRTEAFFGQGTRLTVV.

This clone has just a few counts. J is TRBJ1-6 and V is TRBV7-1; D unresolved. TRBV7-1 is an ORF, and what it does is uncertain. Trimming cost V 4 bases and J 8 bases, with 9 bases left between them. The CDR3 has 13 amino acids. CDR3 loop: CASSLEGYSPLHF. The DNA of the CDR3 is TGTGCCAGCAGCTTAGAAGGGTATTCACCCCTCCACTTT.

By frequency in the sample, this clone is medium-sized. The chain recombines TRBV11-3 with TRBJ1-5; the D gene is possibly TRBD1 (5 bases). Trimming took 1 base from V and 4 from J, leaving 11 bases between them. The CDR3 extends over 15 amino acids. Germline loops: CDR1 SGHNT, CDR2 YENEEA. The CDR3 sequence: CASSLGGWSNQPQHF. DNA for the CDR3: TGTGCCAGCAGCTTAGGGGGGTGGAGTAATCAGCCCCAGCATTTT.

This clone was picked up many times. The J gene is TRBJ2-5, the V gene TRBV11-3; D perhaps matches TRBD1 (6 bases). V was pared by 1 base and J by 1 base, with 13 bases between. Per the germline V gene, CDR1 is SGHNT and CDR2 is YENEEA. The CDR3 has 16 residues. CDR3 sequence reads: CASSLGYTGSQETQYF. In nucleotides, the CDR3 is TGTGCCAGCAGCTTAGGGTATACAGGGTCCCAAGAGACCCAGTACTTC.

This clone was picked up a small number of times. The V gene is TRBV6-8, the J gene TRBJ2-4; D not resolved. CDR1 and CDR2 (germline): MNHGY, SAAAGT. The CDR3 covers 17 residues. The V gene lost 4 bases and the J gene lost 2 bases, with 18 bases spanning the gap. The CDR3 sequence is CASSFAGSLGTKNIQYF. The CDR3 region has the DNA TGTGCCAGCAGTTTTGCCGGGTCCCTTGGGACCAAAAACATTCAGTACTTC.

Judged by abundance, this clone is medium-sized. This CDR3 is CASSSALAGLDTQYF. The DNA for the CDR3 is TGTGCCAGCAGCTCCGCACTAGCGGGATTAGATACGCAGTATTTT. The chain couples TRBV11-3 to TRBJ2-3, with 10 bases lining up with TRBD2. CDR3 length equals 15 residues. V shed 4 bases, J shed 5 bases, and the junction held 6 bases outside the gene matches. In germline, CDR1 is SGHNT, CDR2 YENEEA. Variable domain in full (rest from reference TRBV11-3 and TRBJ2-3): EAGVVQSPRYKIIEKKQPVAFWCNPISGHNTLYWYLQNLGQGPELLIRYENEEAVDDSQLPKDRFSAERLKGVDSTLKIQPAELGDSAVYLCASSSALAGLDTQYFGPGTRLTVL.

This chain links TRBV18 with TRBJ2-3; 10 bases are a match to TRBD2. J gave up 5 bases and V 0 bases, and 5 bases lay outside the gene matches. The CDR3 extends over 16 amino acids. Looked up from germline, CDR1 is KGHSH and CDR2 is LQKENI. The CDR3 is CASSPPSGGAGDTQYF. The CDR3 DNA reads as TGTGCCAGCTCACCACCGAGCGGGGGGGCAGGAGATACGCAGTATTTT.

The V gene is TRBV18, the J gene TRBJ1-2; D is perhaps TRBD1 (6 bases). The germline V gene encodes CDR1 KGHSH and CDR2 LQKENI. This CDR3 has 14 amino acids. The V gene lost 3 bases and the J gene lost 2 bases, with 10 bases spanning the gap. DNA for the CDR3: TGTGCCAGCTCACCCGACAGGATGAACTATGGCTACACCTTC. Protein sequence: CASSPDRMNYGYTF.

This clone turned up a few times. The chain joins TRBV4-1 to TRBJ2-2, with no clear D. V lost 1 base and J 4 bases, leaving 10 bases between the germline ends. This CDR3 is built from 15 residues. Germline values: CDR1 MGHRA, CDR2 YSYEKL. The CDR3, as DNA: TGCGCCAGCAGCCAAGTCCTTAGGGTCACCGGGGAGCTGTTTTTT. Protein: CASSQVLRVTGELFF.

This rearrangement joins TRBV18 to TRBJ1-6; D not resolved. The ends were cut back, 1 base at V and 0 bases at J, with 13 bases in the middle. CDR1 and CDR2 from the germline V gene are KGHSH and LQKENI. The CDR3 contains 18 residues. CDR3 region: CASSPRFWRSSYNSPLHF. The CDR3 DNA is TGTGCCAGCTCACCACGGTTTTGGAGGAGCTCCTATAATTCACCCCTCCACTTT. Full variable domain (rest looked up from reference TRBV18 and TRBJ1-6): NAGVMQNPRHLVRRRGQEARLRCSPMKGHSHVYWYRQLPEEGLKFMVYLQKENIIDESGMPKERFSAEFPKEGPSILRIQQVVRGDSAAYFCASSPRFWRSSYNSPLHFGNGTRLTVT.

This chain joins TRBV19 and TRBJ2-7; the match to TRBD1 covers 7 bases. The V and J ends lost 6 bases and 5 bases, in that order; junction bases with no gene match: 7. The CDR3 totals 13 residues. Germline-derived CDR1 and CDR2 are LNHDA and SQIVND (reference sequence). CDR3 DNA: TGTGCCAGTAGAATGACAGGGAGAGACGAGCAGTACTTC. It codes for CASRMTGRDEQYF.

The CDR3 region is CASSFRTSGSSDEQFF. The DNA for the CDR3 is TGTGCCAGCTCATTTCGGACTAGCGGGAGTAGCGATGAGCAGTTCTTC. This chain links TRBV18 with TRBJ2-1; TRBD2 matches at 13 bases. Looked up from germline, CDR1 is KGHSH and CDR2 is LQKENI. V lost 5 bases to trimming and J lost 8 bases; unmatched junction nucleotides: 9. The CDR3 length is 16 residues.

This clone was found once. The rearrangement links TRBV5-1 to TRBJ1-5; D is unresolved. Deletions cut 0 bases from V and 4 bases from J, with 8 bases between. CDR1 and CDR2 (germline): SGHRS, YFSETQ. This CDR3 is built from 14 residues. CDR3 residues: CASSLEGQNQPQHF. As DNA, the CDR3 is TGCGCCAGCAGCTTGGAGGGCCAAAATCAGCCCCAGCATTTT.

The sample holds many counts of this clone. This chain uses TRBV11-3 with TRBJ2-4; the D gene is possibly TRBD1 (5 bases). CDR3 length equals 14 residues. V dropped 6 bases and J dropped 0 bases, with 9 bases sitting between them. Per the germline V gene, CDR1 is SGHNT and CDR2 is YENEEA. CDR3 loop: CASSPTAAKNIQYF. CDR3 bases: TGTGCCAGCAGTCCGACAGCAGCCAAAAACATTCAGTACTTC.

The chain has TRBV29-1 and TRBJ1-2; 8 nucleotides align to TRBD1. CDR3 length equals 12 residues. With V trimmed by 4 bases and J by 4 bases, 2 bases remained unmatched. In germline, CDR1 is SQVTM, CDR2 ANQGSEA. Here the CDR3 reads CSVADRAYGYTF. The CDR3 DNA reads TGCAGCGTTGCGGACAGGGCCTATGGCTACACCTTC.

In its sample, this clone ranks as medium-sized. The rearrangement links TRBV11-3 to TRBJ1-1; no firm D call. V was clipped by 3 bases and J by 4 bases, with 12 bases between them. Germline CDR1 is SGHNT and CDR2 is YENEEA. The CDR3 has 14 amino acids. The CDR3 loop is CASSFDSRGTEAFF. CDR3 in DNA: TGTGCCAGCAGCTTCGACTCCCGGGGCACTGAAGCTTTCTTT.

This clone came up a few times. This chain links TRBV19 with TRBJ2-5; D perhaps matches TRBD2 (6 bases). CDR1 LNHDA and CDR2 SQIVND come from the germline V gene (reference sequence). This CDR3 comprises 14 residues. V lost 3 bases, J lost 4 bases, and 12 bases lay in between. CDR3 sequence (DNA): TGTGCCAGTAGTATTGAGGGGCGGGGAGAGACCCAGTACTTC. Translated: CASSIEGRGETQYF. The full variable domain, its missing parts supplied by reference TRBV19 and TRBJ2-5, is DGGITQSPKYLFRKEGQNVTLSCEQNLNHDAMYWYRQDPGQGLRLIYYSQIVNDFQKGDIAEGYSVSREKKESFPLTVTSAQKNPTAFYLCASSIEGRGETQYFGPGTRLLVL.

By sample share, this clone is medium-sized. The chain carries TRBV11-3 and TRBJ1-1; a possible D gene is TRBD1 (6 bases). This CDR3 spans 14 amino acids. V lost 3 bases and J 4 bases, leaving 12 bases between the germline ends. Germline CDR1 and CDR2: SGHNT and YENEEA. The CDR3 region has the DNA TGTGCCAGCAGCTTGCAGGGGAGGGGCACTGAAGCTTTCTTT. Translating gives CASSLQGRGTEAFF.